This T cell receptor (beta chain) was found in a study of vaccination and CD4 T cells after COVID-19. Overall study: Participants were vaccinated with two doses, given as either BNT162b2 or mRNA-1273 vaccine.

Time point meaning: late sampling 161 to 241 days after vaccination in a few convalescent patients. Treatment specified: approximately 9-day PBMC culture with coronavirus spike peptide pools or control peptides (ViraFEST assay). Days 3 and 7 saw half the medium replaced with fresh IL-2 medium. In its sample, this clonotype was seen a few times. Its antigen is unknown. CD4+ T cells that had been cultured provided DNA sequenced with the Oncomine TCR Beta short-read assay. MiXCR, applied by TCRdb to the PCR reads, yields one record per CDR3 protein. The sample records about 15,000 distinct CDR3 sequences, over 45% being singletons. The starting material was CD4+ T cells from blood, cultured in vitro, obtained about 7 months after SARS-CoV-2 vaccination. This receptor was obtained from a human donor who had recovered from COVID-19.

This CDR3 is CASSKGKGSYQETQYF. The CDR3 region has the DNA TGTGCCAGCAGCAAAGGTAAGGGATCGTACCAAGAGACCCAGTACTTC. This chain links TRBV21-1 with TRBJ2-5. TRBV21-1 is a pseudogene locus. The CDR3 spans 16 residues.